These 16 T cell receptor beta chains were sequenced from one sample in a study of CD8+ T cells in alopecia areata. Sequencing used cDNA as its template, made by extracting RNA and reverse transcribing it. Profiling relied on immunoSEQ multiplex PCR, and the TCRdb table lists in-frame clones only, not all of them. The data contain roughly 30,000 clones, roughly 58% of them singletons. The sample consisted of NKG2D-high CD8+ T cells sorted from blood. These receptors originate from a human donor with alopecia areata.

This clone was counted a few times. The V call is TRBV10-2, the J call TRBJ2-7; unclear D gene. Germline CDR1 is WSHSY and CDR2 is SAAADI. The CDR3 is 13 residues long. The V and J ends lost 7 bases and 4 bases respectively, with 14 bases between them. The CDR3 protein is CASNNGPRYEQYF. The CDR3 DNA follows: TGCGCCAGCAACAACGGGCCAAGATACGAGCAGTACTTC.

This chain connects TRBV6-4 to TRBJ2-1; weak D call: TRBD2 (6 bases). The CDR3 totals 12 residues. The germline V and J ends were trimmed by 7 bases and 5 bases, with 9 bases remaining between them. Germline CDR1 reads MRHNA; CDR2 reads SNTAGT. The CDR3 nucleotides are TGTGCCAGCACAGGACTAAACAATGAGCAGTTCTTC. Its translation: CASTGLNNEQFF.

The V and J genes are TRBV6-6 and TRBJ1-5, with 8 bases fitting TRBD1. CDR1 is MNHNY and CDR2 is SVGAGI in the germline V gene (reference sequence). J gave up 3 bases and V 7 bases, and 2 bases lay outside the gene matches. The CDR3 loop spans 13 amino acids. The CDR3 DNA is TGTGCCAGCATCAGGGGGCTCAATCAGCCCCAGCATTTT. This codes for CASIRGLNQPQHF.

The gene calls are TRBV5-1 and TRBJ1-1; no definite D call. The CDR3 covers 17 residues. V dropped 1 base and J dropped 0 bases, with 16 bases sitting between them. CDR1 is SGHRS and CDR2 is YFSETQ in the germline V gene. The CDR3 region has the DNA TGCGCCAGCAGCTTGCTGGGCCACTGGGAAATGAACACTGAAGCTTTCTTT. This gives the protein CASSLLGHWEMNTEAFF.

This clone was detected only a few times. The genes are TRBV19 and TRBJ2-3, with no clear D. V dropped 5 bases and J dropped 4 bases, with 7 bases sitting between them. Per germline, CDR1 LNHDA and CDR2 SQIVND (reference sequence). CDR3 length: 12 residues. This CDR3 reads CASSPMSDTQYF. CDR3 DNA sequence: TGTGCCAGTAGTCCGATGTCAGATACGCAGTATTTT. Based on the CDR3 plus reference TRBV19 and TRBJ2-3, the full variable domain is DGGITQSPKYLFRKEGQNVTLSCEQNLNHDAMYWYRQDPGQGLRLIYYSQIVNDFQKGDIAEGYSVSREKKESFPLTVTSAQKNPTAFYLCASSPMSDTQYFGPGTRLTVL.

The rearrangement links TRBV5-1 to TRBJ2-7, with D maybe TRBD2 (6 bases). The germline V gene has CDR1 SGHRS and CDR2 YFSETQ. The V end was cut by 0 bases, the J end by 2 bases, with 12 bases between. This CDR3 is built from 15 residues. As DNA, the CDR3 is TGCGCCAGCAGCTTGGATGGGACTGGAACCTACGAGCAGTACTTC. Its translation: CASSLDGTGTYEQYF.

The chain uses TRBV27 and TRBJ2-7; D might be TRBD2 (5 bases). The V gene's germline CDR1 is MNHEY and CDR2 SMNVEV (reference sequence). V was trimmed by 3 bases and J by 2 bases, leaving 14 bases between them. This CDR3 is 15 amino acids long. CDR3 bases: TGTGCCAGCAGTTTTGGACGGTCGGGGACCTACGAGCAGTACTTC. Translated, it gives CASSFGRSGTYEQYF.

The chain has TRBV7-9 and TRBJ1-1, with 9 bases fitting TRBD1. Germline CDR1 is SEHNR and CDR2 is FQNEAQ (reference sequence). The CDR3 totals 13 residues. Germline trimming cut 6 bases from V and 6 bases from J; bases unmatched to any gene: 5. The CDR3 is CASRQGASAEAFF. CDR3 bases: TGTGCCAGCAGACAGGGGGCGAGCGCTGAAGCTTTCTTT.

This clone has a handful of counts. Written as DNA, the CDR3 is TGCAGCGTTGAAGGGGGTCCGGACAGGGCCCACCAAGAGACCCAGTACTTC. This gives the protein CSVEGGPDRAHQETQYF. The chain recombines TRBV29-1 with TRBJ2-5; 8 nucleotides match TRBD1. The CDR3 covers 17 residues. V trimming: 1 base; J trimming: 0 bases; junction bases outside the gene matches: 10. Germline V gene sequence: CDR1 SQVTM, CDR2 ANQGSEA.

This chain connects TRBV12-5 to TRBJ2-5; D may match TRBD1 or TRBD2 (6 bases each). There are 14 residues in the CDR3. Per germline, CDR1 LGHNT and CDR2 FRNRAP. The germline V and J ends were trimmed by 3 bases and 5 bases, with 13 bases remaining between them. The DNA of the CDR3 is TGTGCTAGTGGTTTCAGTCCCGGGGGCGAGACCCAGTACTTC. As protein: CASGFSPGGETQYF.

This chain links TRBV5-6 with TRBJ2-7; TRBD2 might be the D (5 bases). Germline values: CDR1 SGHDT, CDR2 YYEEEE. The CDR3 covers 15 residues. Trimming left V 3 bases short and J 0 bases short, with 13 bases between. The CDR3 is CASSSRVASSYEQYF. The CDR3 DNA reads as TGTGCCAGCAGCTCGCGGGTGGCGAGCTCCTACGAGCAGTACTTC.

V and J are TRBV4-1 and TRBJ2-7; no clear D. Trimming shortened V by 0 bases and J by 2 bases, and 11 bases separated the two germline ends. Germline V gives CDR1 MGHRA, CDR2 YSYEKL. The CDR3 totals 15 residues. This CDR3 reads CASSQERSDAYEQYF. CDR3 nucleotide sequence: TGCGCCAGCAGCCAAGAAAGGTCAGACGCCTACGAGCAGTACTTC.

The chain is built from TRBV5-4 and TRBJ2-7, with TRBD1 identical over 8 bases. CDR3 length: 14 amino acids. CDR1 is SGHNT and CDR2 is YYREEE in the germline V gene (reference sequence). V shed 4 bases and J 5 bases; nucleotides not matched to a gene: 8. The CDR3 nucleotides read TGTGCCAGCAGCGGGATAACAGGGGGGCACGAGCAGTACTTC. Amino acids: CASSGITGGHEQYF.

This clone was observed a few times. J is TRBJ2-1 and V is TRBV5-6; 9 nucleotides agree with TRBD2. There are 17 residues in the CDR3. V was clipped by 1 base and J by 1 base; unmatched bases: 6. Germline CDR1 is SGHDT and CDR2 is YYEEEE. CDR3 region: CASSLPRAGGSYNEQFF. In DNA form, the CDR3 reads TGTGCCAGCAGCTTGCCGAGAGCGGGGGGTTCCTACAATGAGCAGTTCTTC.

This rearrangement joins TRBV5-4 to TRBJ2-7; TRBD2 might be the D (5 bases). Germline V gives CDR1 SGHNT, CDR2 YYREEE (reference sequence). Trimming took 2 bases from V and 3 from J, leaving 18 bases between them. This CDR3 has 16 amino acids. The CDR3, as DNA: TGTGCCAGCAGCTTTAATGCGGGTCGTTTAGTCTACGAGCAGTACTTC. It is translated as CASSFNAGRLVYEQYF.

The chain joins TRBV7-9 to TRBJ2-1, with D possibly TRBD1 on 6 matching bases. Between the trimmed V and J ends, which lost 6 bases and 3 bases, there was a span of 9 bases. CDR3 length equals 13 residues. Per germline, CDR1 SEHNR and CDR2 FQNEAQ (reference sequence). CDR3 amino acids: CASSPDSYNEQFF. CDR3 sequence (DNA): TGTGCCAGCAGTCCGGACAGCTACAATGAGCAGTTCTTC.